This is a list of T cell receptor beta chains from one sample in a study of blood T cell repertoires in COVID-19. Using immunoSEQ multiplex PCR, the repertoire was profiled, and TCRdb retains in-frame clones only, with some absent. The sample carries under 200,000 clones, about four fifths recorded once. What was sequenced was PBMCs or T cells enriched from blood (not recorded which). All receptors come from a man in his sixties who had recovered from COVID-19. Both conserved end residues are part of each CDR3. Fields, in order: D gene, J gene, V gene, clone size, CDR3 DNA, CDR3 protein. The D gene is left open where the match is weak. Some rows mark clone size as missing; the rest say once, few, many or name a class of expanded clone.

d_gene: TRBD1
j_gene: TRBJ1-3
v_gene: TRBV3-1/TRBV3-2
abundance: NA
CDR3nt: TGTGCCAGCAGCCCCGACAGGGTCTCTGGAAACACCATATATTTT
CDR3aa: CASSPDRVSGNTIYF

d_gene: TRBD2
j_gene: TRBJ2-7
v_gene: TRBV28
abundance: NA
CDR3nt: TGTGCCAGCAGCCCGGCAGCGGGGTACGAGCAGTACTTC
CDR3aa: CASSPAAGYEQYF

d_gene: NA
j_gene: TRBJ2-7
v_gene: TRBV5-1
abundance: NA
CDR3nt: TGCGCCAGCAGCTCAGGACGTCAGGGGCCCTACGAGCAGTACTTC
CDR3aa: CASSSGRQGPYEQYF

d_gene: NA
j_gene: TRBJ1-5
v_gene: TRBV21-1
abundance: NA
CDR3nt: TGTGCCAGCAGCAAAGGGGGAGGGGTAAGGGGCAATCAGCCCCAGCATTTT
CDR3aa: CASSKGGGVRGNQPQHF

d_gene: NA
j_gene: TRBJ2-7
v_gene: TRBV7-9
abundance: NA
CDR3nt: TGTGCCAGCAGCTCAGACATCTACGAGCAGTACTTC
CDR3aa: CASSSDIYEQYF

d_gene: TRBD1
j_gene: TRBJ2-3
v_gene: TRBV19
abundance: NA
CDR3nt: TGTGCCAGTAGTATCCTACTCACAGGGGGGAGCCACCGCGCAGATACGCAGTATTTT
CDR3aa: CASSILLTGGSHRADTQYF

d_gene: TRBD2
j_gene: TRBJ2-5
v_gene: TRBV5-1
abundance: NA
CDR3nt: TGCGCCAGCAGCCGATTGACTAGCGGGAGTGGAGAGACCCAGTACTTC
CDR3aa: CASSRLTSGSGETQYF

d_gene: NA
j_gene: TRBJ1-3
v_gene: TRBV5-1
abundance: NA
CDR3nt: TGCGCCAGCAGCCCCGCGAGAAGCTCTGGAAACACCATATATTTT
CDR3aa: CASSPARSSGNTIYF

d_gene: NA
j_gene: TRBJ2-7
v_gene: TRBV19
abundance: NA
CDR3nt: TGTGCCAGTAGTATCCTTTTTTCCTACGAGCAGTACTTC
CDR3aa: CASSILFSYEQYF

d_gene: NA
j_gene: TRBJ2-1
v_gene: TRBV29-1
abundance: few
CDR3nt: TGCAGCGTTGAAGGCTACACCAGGGGGGCCTACAATGAGCAGTTCTTC
CDR3aa: CSVEGYTRGAYNEQFF

d_gene: TRBD1
j_gene: TRBJ1-6
v_gene: TRBV6-5
abundance: NA
CDR3nt: TGTGCCAGCGGAAGAGGACAGGGTGGGAATTCACCCCTCCACTTT
CDR3aa: CASGRGQGGNSPLHF

d_gene: NA
j_gene: TRBJ1-2
v_gene: TRBV28
abundance: few
CDR3nt: TGTGCCAGCAGTTCCAGGGTTGGCTACACCTTC
CDR3aa: CASSSRVGYTF

d_gene: NA
j_gene: TRBJ1-1
v_gene: TRBV4-1
abundance: NA
CDR3nt: TGCGCCAGCAGCCAAGGAGTAACGGGAATGAACACTGAAGCTTTCTTT
CDR3aa: CASSQGVTGMNTEAFF

d_gene: TRBD2
j_gene: TRBJ2-1
v_gene: TRBV27
abundance: NA
CDR3nt: TGTGCCAGCAGTTTAGTAAGACTAGCTTTCAATGAGCAGTTCTTC
CDR3aa: CASSLVRLAFNEQFF

d_gene: TRBD2
j_gene: TRBJ2-1
v_gene: TRBV25-1
abundance: NA
CDR3nt: TGTGCCAGCAGTGAATACGAAGCGGGAAGTTCATACAATGAGCAGTTCTTC
CDR3aa: CASSEYEAGSSYNEQFF

d_gene: TRBD1
j_gene: TRBJ1-6
v_gene: TRBV3-1/TRBV3-2
abundance: NA
CDR3nt: TGTGCCAGCAGTTTTAAGGGACAGACTCTTAATTCACCCCTCCACTTT
CDR3aa: CASSFKGQTLNSPLHF

d_gene: TRBD1
j_gene: TRBJ2-2
v_gene: TRBV9
abundance: NA
CDR3nt: TGTGCCAGCAGGGTAGGGGGCGCGAACACCGGGGAGCTGTTTTTT
CDR3aa: CASRVGGANTGELFF

d_gene: TRBD1
j_gene: TRBJ2-7
v_gene: TRBV18
abundance: NA
CDR3nt: TGTGCCAGCTCAGGGGACAGGGGGACGAACGAGCAGTACTTC
CDR3aa: CASSGDRGTNEQYF

d_gene: NA
j_gene: TRBJ1-2
v_gene: TRBV6-5
abundance: NA
CDR3nt: TGTGCCACAAAACTCCAGGGGTTTGGCTACACCTTC
CDR3aa: CATKLQGFGYTF

d_gene: NA
j_gene: TRBJ1-2
v_gene: TRBV15
abundance: NA
CDR3nt: TGTGCCACCAGCAGAGGCGGACAGCTCCCTAACTATGGCTACACCTTC
CDR3aa: CATSRGGQLPNYGYTF

d_gene: NA
j_gene: TRBJ2-7
v_gene: TRBV19
abundance: NA
CDR3nt: TGTGCCAGTAAGTACCCAGGGGACTACGAGCAGTACTTC
CDR3aa: CASKYPGDYEQYF

d_gene: TRBD1
j_gene: TRBJ2-7
v_gene: TRBV7-9
abundance: NA
CDR3nt: TGTGCCAGCAGCAGACGAACCGGGACAGGGGATAACGAGCAGTACTTC
CDR3aa: CASSRRTGTGDNEQYF

d_gene: NA
j_gene: TRBJ1-4
v_gene: TRBV24-1
abundance: NA
CDR3nt: TGTGCCACCAGTGAAAGGCAGGGTGCAACTAATGAAAAACTGTTTTTT
CDR3aa: CATSERQGATNEKLFF

d_gene: TRBD1
j_gene: TRBJ1-5
v_gene: TRBV6-5
abundance: NA
CDR3nt: TGTGCCAGCAGCCCCGACAGGGAGGTTCAGCCCCAGCATTTT
CDR3aa: CASSPDREVQPQHF

d_gene: NA
j_gene: TRBJ2-5
v_gene: TRBV4-2
abundance: NA
CDR3nt: TGTGCCAGCAGCCAAGATGTGCAGGGGGAGACCCAGTACTTC
CDR3aa: CASSQDVQGETQYF

d_gene: NA
j_gene: TRBJ2-5
v_gene: TRBV7-7
abundance: NA
CDR3nt: TGTGCCAGCAGCCGTAGCGGATTCCAAGAGACCCAGTACTTC
CDR3aa: CASSRSGFQETQYF

d_gene: NA
j_gene: TRBJ1-5
v_gene: TRBV21-1
abundance: once
CDR3nt: TGTGCCAGCACCACGGGCGTTTACAGGGAAAACCAGCCCCAGCATTTT
CDR3aa: CASTTGVYRENQPQHF

d_gene: NA
j_gene: TRBJ1-3
v_gene: TRBV5-4
abundance: NA
CDR3nt: TGTGCCAGCAGCTGGCAGGGTGGAAACACCATATATTTT
CDR3aa: CASSWQGGNTIYF

d_gene: NA
j_gene: TRBJ1-2
v_gene: TRBV12-1
abundance: NA
CDR3nt: TGTGCCAGCAGCTTTGTCAACCGGGGGGACAAAGAAGGAACCTACACCTTC
CDR3aa: CASSFVNRGDKEGTYTF

d_gene: TRBD2
j_gene: TRBJ2-5
v_gene: TRBV11-2
abundance: few
CDR3nt: TGTGCCAGCAGCTTAGGACGGGTAGCGGGACAAGAGACCCAGTACTTC
CDR3aa: CASSLGRVAGQETQYF

d_gene: TRBD1
j_gene: TRBJ1-6
v_gene: TRBV6-5
abundance: NA
CDR3nt: TGTGCCAGCACCCCCAGGACAGGGCATAATTCACCCCTCCACTTT
CDR3aa: CASTPRTGHNSPLHF

d_gene: TRBD2
j_gene: TRBJ2-3
v_gene: TRBV5-5
abundance: NA
CDR3nt: TGTGCCAGCAGCTCGACTAGCGGGGGGAATACGCAGTATTTT
CDR3aa: CASSSTSGGNTQYF

d_gene: NA
j_gene: TRBJ2-2
v_gene: TRBV5-4
abundance: NA
CDR3nt: TGTGCCAGCAGCTTGGCGGGGGGCGCCCGGGGGGAGCTGTTTTTT
CDR3aa: CASSLAGGARGELFF

d_gene: NA
j_gene: TRBJ1-1
v_gene: TRBV5-1
abundance: NA
CDR3nt: TGCGCCAGCAGCGCGGGGCTCCAGCCACTCCTGAACACTGAAGCTTTCTTT
CDR3aa: CASSAGLQPLLNTEAFF

d_gene: TRBD1
j_gene: TRBJ2-5
v_gene: TRBV24-1
abundance: many
CDR3nt: TGTGCCACCAGTGATCCGGCTAGGCAGGGGGCGAGGGAGACCCAGTACTTC
CDR3aa: CATSDPARQGARETQYF

d_gene: TRBD1
j_gene: TRBJ1-5
v_gene: TRBV24-1
abundance: NA
CDR3nt: TGTGCCACCAGTGATCCGAGGACAGGGGATCAGCCCCAGCATTTT
CDR3aa: CATSDPRTGDQPQHF

d_gene: NA
j_gene: TRBJ2-1
v_gene: TRBV3-1/TRBV3-2
abundance: NA
CDR3nt: TGTGCCAGCAGCCAAGATCCAGGTCACTCCTACAATGAGCAGTTCTTC
CDR3aa: CASSQDPGHSYNEQFF

d_gene: TRBD1
j_gene: TRBJ2-1
v_gene: TRBV5-1
abundance: NA
CDR3nt: TGCGCCAGCAGCACGGACAGGGGGCTGTCTAGGGAGCAGTTCTTC
CDR3aa: CASSTDRGLSREQFF

d_gene: TRBD2
j_gene: TRBJ2-3
v_gene: TRBV28
abundance: NA
CDR3nt: TGTGCCAGCAGTTTAACGCCTGGGGGGGGAGGGACAGATACGCAGTATTTT
CDR3aa: CASSLTPGGGGTDTQYF